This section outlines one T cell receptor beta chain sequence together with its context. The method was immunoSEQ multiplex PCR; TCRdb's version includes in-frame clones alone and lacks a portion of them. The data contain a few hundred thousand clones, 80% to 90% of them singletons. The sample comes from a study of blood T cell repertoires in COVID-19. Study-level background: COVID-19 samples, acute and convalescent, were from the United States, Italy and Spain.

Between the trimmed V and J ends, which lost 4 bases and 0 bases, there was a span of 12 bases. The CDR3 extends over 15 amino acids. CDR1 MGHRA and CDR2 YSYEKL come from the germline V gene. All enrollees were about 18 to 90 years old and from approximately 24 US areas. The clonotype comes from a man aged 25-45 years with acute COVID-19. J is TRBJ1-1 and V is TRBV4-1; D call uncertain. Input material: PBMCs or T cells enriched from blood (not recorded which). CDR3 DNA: TGCGCCAGCAGCCCCCCTTTGAGGGTGAACACTGAAGCTTTCTTT. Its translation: CASSPPLRVNTEAFF.